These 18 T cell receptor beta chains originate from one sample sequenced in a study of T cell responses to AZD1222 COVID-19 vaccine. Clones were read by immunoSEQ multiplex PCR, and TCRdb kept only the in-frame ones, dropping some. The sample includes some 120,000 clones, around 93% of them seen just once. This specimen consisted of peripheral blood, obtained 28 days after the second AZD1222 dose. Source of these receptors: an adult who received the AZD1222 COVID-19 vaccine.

This CDR3 reads CASSQDSRRKEQFF. DNA for the CDR3: TGCGCCAGCAGCCAAGATTCTCGACGAAAAGAGCAGTTCTTC. V and J are TRBV4-1 and TRBJ2-1; D gene ambiguous. CDR3 length: 14 amino acids. CDR1 and CDR2 (germline): MGHRA, YSYEKL. Trimming pared 0 bases from V and 10 bases from J, leaving 13 bases between.

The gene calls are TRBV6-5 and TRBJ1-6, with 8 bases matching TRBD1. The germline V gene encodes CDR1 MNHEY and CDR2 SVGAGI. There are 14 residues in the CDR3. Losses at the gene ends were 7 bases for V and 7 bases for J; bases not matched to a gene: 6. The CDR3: CASIRTGRNSPLHF. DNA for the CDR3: TGTGCCAGCATTAGGACAGGGAGGAATTCACCCCTCCACTTT.

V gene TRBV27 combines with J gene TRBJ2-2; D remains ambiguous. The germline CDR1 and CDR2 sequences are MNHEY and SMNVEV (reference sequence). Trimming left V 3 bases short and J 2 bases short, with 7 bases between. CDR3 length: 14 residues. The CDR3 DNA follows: TGTGCCAGCAGTTTTATGGCTAACACCGGGGAGCTGTTTTTT. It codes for CASSFMANTGELFF.

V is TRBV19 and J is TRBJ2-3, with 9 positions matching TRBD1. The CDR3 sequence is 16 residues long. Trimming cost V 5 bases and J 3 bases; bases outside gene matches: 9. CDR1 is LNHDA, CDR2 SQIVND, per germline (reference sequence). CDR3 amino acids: CASSYRGTGLTDTQYF. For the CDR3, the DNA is TGTGCCAGTAGTTATCGTGGGACAGGGTTAACAGATACGCAGTATTTT.

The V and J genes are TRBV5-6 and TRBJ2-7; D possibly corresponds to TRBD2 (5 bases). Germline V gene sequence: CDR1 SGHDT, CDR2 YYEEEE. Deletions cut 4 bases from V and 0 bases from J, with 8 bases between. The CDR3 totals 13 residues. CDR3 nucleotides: TGTGCCAGCAGCGAGGGAGACTCCTACGAGCAGTACTTC. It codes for CASSEGDSYEQYF. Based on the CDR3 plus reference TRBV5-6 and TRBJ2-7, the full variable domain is DAGVTQSPTHLIKTRGQQVTLRCSPKSGHDTVSWYQQALGQGPQFIFQYYEEEERQRGNFPDRFSGHQFPNYSSELNVNALLLGDSALYLCASSEGDSYEQYFGPGTRLTVT.

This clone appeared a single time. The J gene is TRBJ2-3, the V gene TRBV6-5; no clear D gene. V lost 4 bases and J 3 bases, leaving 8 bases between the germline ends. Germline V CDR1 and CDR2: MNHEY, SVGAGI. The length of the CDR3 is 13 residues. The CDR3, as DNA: TGTGCCAGCAGTTCGACATTGACAGATACGCAGTATTTT. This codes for CASSSTLTDTQYF.

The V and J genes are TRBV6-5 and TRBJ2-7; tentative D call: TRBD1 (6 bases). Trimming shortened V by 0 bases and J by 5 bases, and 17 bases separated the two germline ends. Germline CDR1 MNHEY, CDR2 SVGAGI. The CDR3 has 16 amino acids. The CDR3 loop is CASSYSTGPAPNEQYF. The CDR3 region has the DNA TGTGCCAGCAGTTACTCAACAGGGCCTGCTCCTAACGAGCAGTACTTC.

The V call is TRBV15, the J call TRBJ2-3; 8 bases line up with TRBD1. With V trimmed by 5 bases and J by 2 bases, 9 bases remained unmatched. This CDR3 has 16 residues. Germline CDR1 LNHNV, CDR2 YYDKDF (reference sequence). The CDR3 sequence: CATSFRQGYYTDTQYF. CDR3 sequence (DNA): TGTGCCACCAGCTTTCGACAGGGGTATTACACAGATACGCAGTATTTT.

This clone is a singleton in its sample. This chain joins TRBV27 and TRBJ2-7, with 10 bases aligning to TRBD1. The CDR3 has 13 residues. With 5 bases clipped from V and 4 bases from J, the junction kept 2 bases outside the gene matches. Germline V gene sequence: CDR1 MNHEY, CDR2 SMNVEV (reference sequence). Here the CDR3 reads CASSRDRGYEQYF. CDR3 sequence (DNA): TGTGCCAGCAGTCGGGACAGGGGTTACGAGCAGTACTTC.

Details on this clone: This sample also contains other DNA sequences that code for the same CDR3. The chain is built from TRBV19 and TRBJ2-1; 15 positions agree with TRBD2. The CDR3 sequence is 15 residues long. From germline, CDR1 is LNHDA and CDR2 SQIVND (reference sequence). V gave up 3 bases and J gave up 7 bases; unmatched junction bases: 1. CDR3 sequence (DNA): TGTGCCAGTAGTATCGGACTAGCGGGAGGGAATGAGCAGTTCTTC. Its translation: CASSIGLAGGNEQFF. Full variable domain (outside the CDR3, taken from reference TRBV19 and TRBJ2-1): DGGITQSPKYLFRKEGQNVTLSCEQNLNHDAMYWYRQDPGQGLRLIYYSQIVNDFQKGDIAEGYSVSREKKESFPLTVTSAQKNPTAFYLCASSIGLAGGNEQFFGPGTRLTVL.

CDR3 protein: CASSEGTGSRQPQHF. The CDR3 DNA reads as TGTGCCAGCAGCGAGGGGACAGGGTCCCGTCAGCCCCAGCATTTT. The chain has TRBV7-2 and TRBJ1-5; 9 nucleotides agree with TRBD1. Germline values: CDR1 SGHTA, CDR2 FQGNSA. V shed 5 bases and J 6 bases; nucleotides not matched to a gene: 8. The CDR3 is 15 residues long.

DNA for the CDR3: TGCGCCAGCAGCTTGAGGGTAGGAAGCACCGGGGAGCTGTTTTTT. Protein: CASSLRVGSTGELFF. The chain carries TRBV5-1 and TRBJ2-2, with D unresolved. V dropped 1 base and J dropped 4 bases, with 11 bases sitting between them. Germline assignment: CDR1 SGHRS and CDR2 YFSETQ. The CDR3 is 15 residues long. Full variable domain (remainder filled in from reference TRBV5-1 and TRBJ2-2): KAGVTQTPRYLIKTRGQQVTLSCSPISGHRSVSWYQQTPGQGLQFLFEYFSETQRNKGNFPGRFSGRQFSNSRSEMNVSTLELGDSALYLCASSLRVGSTGELFFGEGSRLTVL.

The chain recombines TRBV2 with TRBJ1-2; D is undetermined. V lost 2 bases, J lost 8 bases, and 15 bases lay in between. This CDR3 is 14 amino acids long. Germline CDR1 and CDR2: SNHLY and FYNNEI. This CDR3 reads CASSESGKVDGYTF. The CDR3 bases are TGTGCCAGCAGTGAATCGGGGAAAGTCGACGGCTACACCTTC.

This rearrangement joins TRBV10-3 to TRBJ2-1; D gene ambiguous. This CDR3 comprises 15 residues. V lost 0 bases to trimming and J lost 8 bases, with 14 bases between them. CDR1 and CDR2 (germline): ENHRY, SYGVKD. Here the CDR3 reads CAISESVDVYHEQFF. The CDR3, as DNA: TGTGCCATCAGTGAGTCCGTGGATGTGTATCATGAGCAGTTCTTC.

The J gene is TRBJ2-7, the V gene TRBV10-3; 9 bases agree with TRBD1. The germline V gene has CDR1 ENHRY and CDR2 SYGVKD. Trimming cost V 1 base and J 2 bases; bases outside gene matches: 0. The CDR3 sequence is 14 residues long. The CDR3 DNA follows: TGTGCCATCAGTGAGTGGACAGGGGCCTACGAGCAGTACTTC. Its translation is CAISEWTGAYEQYF.

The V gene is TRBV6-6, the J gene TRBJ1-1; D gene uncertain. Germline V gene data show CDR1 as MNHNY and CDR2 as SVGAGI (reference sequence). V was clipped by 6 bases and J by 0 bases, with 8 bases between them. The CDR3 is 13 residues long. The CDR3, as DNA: TGTGCCAGCAGCCCTAGGTTGAACACTGAAGCTTTCTTT. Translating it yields CASSPRLNTEAFF.

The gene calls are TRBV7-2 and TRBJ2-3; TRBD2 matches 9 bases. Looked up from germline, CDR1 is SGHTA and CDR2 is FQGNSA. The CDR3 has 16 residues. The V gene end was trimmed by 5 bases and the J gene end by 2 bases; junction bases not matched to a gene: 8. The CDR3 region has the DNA TGTGCCAGCAGCCTTAGCGGGGGACAACTCACAGATACGCAGTATTTT. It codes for CASSLSGGQLTDTQYF.

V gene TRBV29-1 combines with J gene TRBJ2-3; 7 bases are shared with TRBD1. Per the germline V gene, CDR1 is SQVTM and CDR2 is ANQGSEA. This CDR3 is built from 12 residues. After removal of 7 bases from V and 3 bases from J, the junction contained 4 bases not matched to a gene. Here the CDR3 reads CSEDRTTDTQYF. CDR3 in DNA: TGCAGCGAGGACAGGACGACAGATACGCAGTATTTT.